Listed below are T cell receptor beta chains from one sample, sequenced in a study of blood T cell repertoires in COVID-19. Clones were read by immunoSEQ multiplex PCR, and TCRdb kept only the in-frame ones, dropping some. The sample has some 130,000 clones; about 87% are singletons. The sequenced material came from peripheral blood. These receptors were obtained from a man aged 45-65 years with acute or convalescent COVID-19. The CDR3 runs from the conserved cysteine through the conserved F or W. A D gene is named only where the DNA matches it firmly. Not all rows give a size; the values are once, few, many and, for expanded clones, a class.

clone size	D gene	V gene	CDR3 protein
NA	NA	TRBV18	CASSPPRQGNTEAFF
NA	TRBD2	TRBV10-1	CASSERTSGSYEQYF
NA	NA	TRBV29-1	CSVEYYVEQFF
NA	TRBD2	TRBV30	CAWSGTSGKRENIQYF
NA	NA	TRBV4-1	CASSHSGQNLNTEAFF
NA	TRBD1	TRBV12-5	CASGPGTGGPEAFF
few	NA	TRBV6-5	CASSYSGVPGGTEAFF
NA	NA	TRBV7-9	CASSPGQGYQPQHF
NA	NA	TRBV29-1	CSVRPTTALYGYTF
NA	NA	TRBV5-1	CASSVGQNTEAFF
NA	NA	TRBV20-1	CSARPDTEAFF
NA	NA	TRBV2	CASTRSNEKLFF
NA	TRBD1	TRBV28	CASNVQGAGGTEAFF
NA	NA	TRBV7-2	CASSLWGKGVYEQYF
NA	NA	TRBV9	CASSLGVSSGNTIYF
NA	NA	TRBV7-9	CASSLQGPNSPLHF
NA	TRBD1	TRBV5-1	CASSGGTTGRRGNTIYF
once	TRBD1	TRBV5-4	CASSERQGLKFF
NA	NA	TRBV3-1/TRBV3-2	CASSQEGGGPSEKLFF
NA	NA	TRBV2	CASSEGLRTQYF
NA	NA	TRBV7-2	CASSFQRGVQETQYF
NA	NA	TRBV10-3	CAISDGGARAATEAFF
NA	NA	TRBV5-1	CASRGAGGMETQYF
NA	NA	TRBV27	CASSPRLNQPQHF
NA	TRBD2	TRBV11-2	CASSFPTKRGDRTDTQYF
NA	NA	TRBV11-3	CASSLTSSEQFF
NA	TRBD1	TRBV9	CASSVTDRGIRDF
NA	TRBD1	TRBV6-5	CASSRGTGNTEAFF
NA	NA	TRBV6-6	CASAGSSNQPQHF
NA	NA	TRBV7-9	CASSPDILKLNTEAFF
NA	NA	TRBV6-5	CASSQGTNNQPQHF
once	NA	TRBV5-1	CASSLGWSSGNTIYF
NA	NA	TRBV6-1	CASSEGREAFF